The table lists the clone carrying this T cell receptor (beta chain) with a few counts. Researchers defined stable Graves' hyperthyroidism as no ophthalmopathy progression within 18 months. The CDR3 regions of TCR beta were amplified from RNA transcripts. RT-PCR in the first round (using the HTBI primer set) targeted the TCR CDR3. TCRdb processed the multiplex PCR reads anew with MiXCR; each CDR3 protein has one entry. The data hold 600,000 to 900,000 distinct CDR3 sequences, with about 15% observed a single time. The data stem from a study of T cells in Graves' hyperthyroidism and ophthalmopathy. V lost 0 bases to trimming and J lost 2 bases, with 7 bases between them. This CDR3 spans 15 amino acids.

The sequenced sample was blood. This chain joins TRBV12-3 or TRBV12-4 and TRBJ2-2, with TRBD1 as a possible D gene (5 bases). The clonotype comes from a man aged 18-30 years with Graves' hyperthyroidism. The chain's CDR3 is CASSLARANTGELFF. For the CDR3, the DNA is TGTGCCAGCAGTTTAGCCAGGGCCAACACCGGGGAGCTGTTTTTT.